Listed below are T cell receptor beta chains from one sample, sequenced in a study of T cell changes during pregnancy in multiple sclerosis. Measured with immunoSEQ multiplex PCR; TCRdb has only the in-frame clones, and not every one. The data contain some 70,000 clones, 75% to 95% of them singletons. Here the sequenced sample was peripheral blood, taken in the second trimester of pregnancy. These receptors were obtained from a female donor with multiple sclerosis, enrolled in a pregnancy study. Both conserved end residues are part of each CDR3. The D gene is left open where the match is weak. Not every row has a clone size; where given, it reads once, few, many or a size class.

D gene: TRBD1
J gene: TRBJ2-2
V gene: TRBV9
clone size: -
CDR3 DNA: TGTGCCAGCAGCGTCCGGGACAGGGTGGCCGGGGAGCTGTTTTTT
CDR3 protein: CASSVRDRVAGELFF

D gene: TRBD2
J gene: TRBJ2-3
V gene: TRBV19
clone size: -
CDR3 DNA: TGTGCCAGTAGCTCAGCGGGGGAGGCCACAGATACGCAGTATTTT
CDR3 protein: CASSSAGEATDTQYF

D gene: TRBD1
J gene: TRBJ1-2
V gene: TRBV7-2
clone size: -
CDR3 DNA: TGTGCCAGCAGCAATACCGACAGGGTCAGAGATGGCTACACCTTC
CDR3 protein: CASSNTDRVRDGYTF

D gene: TRBD1
J gene: TRBJ2-2
V gene: TRBV6-4
clone size: -
CDR3 DNA: TGTGCCAGCAGTGACGGGACAGCGAACACCGGGGAGCTGTTTTTT
CDR3 protein: CASSDGTANTGELFF

D gene: -
J gene: TRBJ1-2
V gene: TRBV9
clone size: -
CDR3 DNA: TGTGCCAGCAGCGTAGGGCAGGGTTCGAACTATGGCTACACCTTC
CDR3 protein: CASSVGQGSNYGYTF

D gene: TRBD1
J gene: TRBJ2-2
V gene: TRBV13
clone size: -
CDR3 DNA: TGTGCCAGCAGCCCCTCCGACAGGGTCTCATACACCGGGGAGCTGTTTTTT
CDR3 protein: CASSPSDRVSYTGELFF

D gene: TRBD1
J gene: TRBJ2-2
V gene: TRBV4-3
clone size: -
CDR3 DNA: TGCGCCAGCAGCCGGCGGTGGGGACAGGGGGGTGGGAAAGGCACCGGGGAGCTGTTTTTT
CDR3 protein: CASSRRWGQGGGKGTGELFF

D gene: -
J gene: TRBJ2-2
V gene: TRBV27
clone size: once
CDR3 DNA: TGTGCCAGCAGTCCTCCCCCAGGGGCGAACACCGGGGAGCTGTTTTTT
CDR3 protein: CASSPPPGANTGELFF

D gene: -
J gene: TRBJ2-5
V gene: TRBV10-3
clone size: -
CDR3 DNA: TGTGCCACCCGGACAAACAAAGAGACCCAGTACTTC
CDR3 protein: CATRTNKETQYF

D gene: -
J gene: TRBJ2-6
V gene: TRBV12-5
clone size: -
CDR3 DNA: TGTGCTAGTGGTCCTGGGGAGGCAGGGGCCAACGTCCTGACTTTC
CDR3 protein: CASGPGEAGANVLTF

D gene: -
J gene: TRBJ2-7
V gene: TRBV20-1
clone size: -
CDR3 DNA: TGCAGTGCTAGTTTACGGGGAAAGGAGTACTTC
CDR3 protein: CSASLRGKEYF

D gene: -
J gene: TRBJ2-2
V gene: TRBV4-2
clone size: -
CDR3 DNA: TGTGCCAGCTCCGCAGGGGGGTCAGCCGGGGAGCTGTTTTTT
CDR3 protein: CASSAGGSAGELFF

D gene: -
J gene: TRBJ2-1
V gene: TRBV5-1
clone size: -
CDR3 DNA: TGCGCCAGCAGCTTGGTCAGTGCGGGATGGGGCTACAATGAGCAGTTCTTC
CDR3 protein: CASSLVSAGWGYNEQFF

D gene: TRBD1
J gene: TRBJ2-7
V gene: TRBV19
clone size: -
CDR3 DNA: TGTGCCCCCCGCAGGGGGTACGAGCAGTACTTC
CDR3 protein: CAPRRGYEQYF

D gene: -
J gene: TRBJ1-1
V gene: TRBV7-3
clone size: -
CDR3 DNA: TGTGCCAGCAGCCCCTACGCCCGGGACACCTTAGGGACTGAAGCTTTCTTT
CDR3 protein: CASSPYARDTLGTEAFF

D gene: -
J gene: TRBJ1-2
V gene: TRBV9
clone size: -
CDR3 DNA: TGTGCCAGCAGCGGAAACAGGGCCTATGGCTACACCTTC
CDR3 protein: CASSGNRAYGYTF

D gene: -
J gene: TRBJ2-7
V gene: TRBV6-6
clone size: -
CDR3 DNA: TGTGCCAGCAGGCTTGGGGCGGGGGCCAACTACGAGCAGTACTTC
CDR3 protein: CASRLGAGANYEQYF

D gene: -
J gene: TRBJ1-4
V gene: TRBV29-1
clone size: -
CDR3 DNA: TGCAGCGCTGCATCGCAGGGTCTGTCTAATGAAAAACTGTTTTTT
CDR3 protein: CSAASQGLSNEKLFF

D gene: -
J gene: TRBJ2-2
V gene: TRBV6-6
clone size: -
CDR3 DNA: TGTGCCAGCAAAAAAGGGGAGAACACCGGGGAGCTGTTTTTT
CDR3 protein: CASKKGENTGELFF

D gene: TRBD1
J gene: TRBJ2-7
V gene: TRBV18
clone size: -
CDR3 DNA: TGTGCCAGCTCACGACAGGGGGCCATCGACGAGCAGTACTTC
CDR3 protein: CASSRQGAIDEQYF

D gene: TRBD1
J gene: TRBJ1-5
V gene: TRBV19
clone size: -
CDR3 DNA: TGTGCCAGTAGCAGCGGGGACAGGGAGCAGCCCCAGCATTTT
CDR3 protein: CASSSGDREQPQHF

D gene: -
J gene: TRBJ1-5
V gene: TRBV27
clone size: -
CDR3 DNA: TGTGCCAGCAGTTTGAATTGGGGAGGTGATCAGCCCCAGCATTTT
CDR3 protein: CASSLNWGGDQPQHF

D gene: -
J gene: TRBJ1-1
V gene: TRBV29-1
clone size: -
CDR3 DNA: TGCAGCGTGGCCGGGACTACATCCATGAACACTGAAGCTTTCTTT
CDR3 protein: CSVAGTTSMNTEAFF

D gene: -
J gene: TRBJ2-5
V gene: TRBV7-3
clone size: -
CDR3 DNA: TGTGCCAGCAGCTTAGCGGGGGCGGGGGAGACCCAGTACTTC
CDR3 protein: CASSLAGAGETQYF

D gene: TRBD1
J gene: TRBJ1-6
V gene: TRBV6-6
clone size: -
CDR3 DNA: TGTGCCAGCACCCAACGGACAGGGGGCACTTCACCCCTCCACTTT
CDR3 protein: CASTQRTGGTSPLHF

D gene: -
J gene: TRBJ2-3
V gene: TRBV7-3
clone size: -
CDR3 DNA: TGTGCCAGCAGCCTAGGACAGTTTAGCACAGATACGCAGTATTTT
CDR3 protein: CASSLGQFSTDTQYF

D gene: TRBD1
J gene: TRBJ1-3
V gene: TRBV7-8
clone size: once
CDR3 DNA: TGTGCCAGCAGCAGCAACCCCGGGACAGGGCAAGGAAACACCATATATTTT
CDR3 protein: CASSSNPGTGQGNTIYF

D gene: TRBD1
J gene: TRBJ1-2
V gene: TRBV5-4
clone size: -
CDR3 DNA: TGTGCCAGCAGCTTTCCGGGACAGGGGGAATTCGACACCTTC
CDR3 protein: CASSFPGQGEFDTF

D gene: TRBD1
J gene: TRBJ2-7
V gene: TRBV7-6
clone size: -
CDR3 DNA: TGTGCCAGCAGCCCTAGGGCGGTGCACCCGGGACAGGGGGTTTCCTACGAGCAGTACTTC
CDR3 protein: CASSPRAVHPGQGVSYEQYF

D gene: -
J gene: TRBJ1-6
V gene: TRBV27
clone size: -
CDR3 DNA: TGTGCCAGCGGGGCTAGGGTAGGCTCACCCCTCCACTTT
CDR3 protein: CASGARVGSPLHF

D gene: TRBD2
J gene: TRBJ2-5
V gene: TRBV4-2
clone size: -
CDR3 DNA: TGTGCCAGCAGCCAAGCCTTGGGTAGCGGGGAAGAGACCCAGTACTTC
CDR3 protein: CASSQALGSGEETQYF

D gene: -
J gene: TRBJ2-5
V gene: TRBV18
clone size: -
CDR3 DNA: TGTGCCAGCTCACTAAAACAAGAGACCCAGTACTTC
CDR3 protein: CASSLKQETQYF

D gene: TRBD2
J gene: TRBJ2-1
V gene: TRBV19
clone size: -
CDR3 DNA: TGTGCCAGTAGAAGGCTAGCGGGGGGCCAGGGCAATGAGCAGTTCTTC
CDR3 protein: CASRRLAGGQGNEQFF

D gene: -
J gene: TRBJ1-2
V gene: TRBV6-5
clone size: -
CDR3 DNA: TGTGCCAGCAGACCAACGGGTCTCTATGGCTACACCTTC
CDR3 protein: CASRPTGLYGYTF

D gene: TRBD1
J gene: TRBJ2-1
V gene: TRBV19
clone size: -
CDR3 DNA: TGTGCCAGTAGTACGGGGACAGCCCCCTCCTACAATGAGCAGTTCTTC
CDR3 protein: CASSTGTAPSYNEQFF

D gene: -
J gene: TRBJ2-2
V gene: TRBV11-1
clone size: -
CDR3 DNA: TGTGCCAGCAGCCCTAGAAGAGGCGGCGGGGAGCTGTTTTTT
CDR3 protein: CASSPRRGGGELFF

D gene: -
J gene: TRBJ1-1
V gene: TRBV18
clone size: -
CDR3 DNA: TGTGCCAGCTCACCAGGGGCCGCAAGCACTGAAGCTTTCTTT
CDR3 protein: CASSPGAASTEAFF

D gene: TRBD1
J gene: TRBJ2-3
V gene: TRBV6-4
clone size: -
CDR3 DNA: TGTGCCAGCAGTGACGGACAGGGGGCGTCAGATACGCAGTATTTT
CDR3 protein: CASSDGQGASDTQYF

D gene: -
J gene: TRBJ1-1
V gene: TRBV4-1
clone size: -
CDR3 DNA: TGCGCCAGCAGACCTATACTACAAGTGAACACTGAAGCTTTCTTT
CDR3 protein: CASRPILQVNTEAFF

D gene: TRBD1
J gene: TRBJ2-5
V gene: TRBV11-3
clone size: -
CDR3 DNA: TGTGCCAGCAGCTTGATGACAGGGGCCCAAGAGACCCAGTACTTC
CDR3 protein: CASSLMTGAQETQYF

D gene: -
J gene: TRBJ2-7
V gene: TRBV6-5
clone size: -
CDR3 DNA: TGTGCCAGCAGAACCGCCGGGTTTACCTACGAGCAGTACTTC
CDR3 protein: CASRTAGFTYEQYF

D gene: TRBD2
J gene: TRBJ2-2
V gene: TRBV5-4
clone size: -
CDR3 DNA: TGTGCCAGCAGCTCCCTGGGCGGGGGTGTGGGCACCGGGGAGCTGTTTTTT
CDR3 protein: CASSSLGGGVGTGELFF

D gene: -
J gene: TRBJ2-6
V gene: TRBV5-6
clone size: -
CDR3 DNA: TGTGCCAGCAGCTTGGGGGGGGGCAGGGGGGCCAACGTCCTGACTTTC
CDR3 protein: CASSLGGGRGANVLTF

D gene: -
J gene: TRBJ1-2
V gene: TRBV19
clone size: few
CDR3 DNA: TGTGCCAGTAGTATGGGCAGAAACTATGGCTACACCTTC
CDR3 protein: CASSMGRNYGYTF

D gene: TRBD2
J gene: TRBJ2-5
V gene: TRBV7-2
clone size: -
CDR3 DNA: TGTGCCAGCAGACTAGCGGGAACCCAGTACTTC
CDR3 protein: CASRLAGTQYF

D gene: TRBD2
J gene: TRBJ2-1
V gene: TRBV7-7
clone size: -
CDR3 DNA: TGTGCCAGCAGCATTAGCGGGGGGAGTTTTAGTGAGCAGTTCTTC
CDR3 protein: CASSISGGSFSEQFF

D gene: TRBD2
J gene: TRBJ2-1
V gene: TRBV11-3
clone size: -
CDR3 DNA: TGTGCCAGCAGCTCGACTAGCGGGGGGACCGCCCCCAATGAGCAGTTCTTC
CDR3 protein: CASSSTSGGTAPNEQFF

D gene: -
J gene: TRBJ1-2
V gene: TRBV30
clone size: -
CDR3 DNA: TGTGCCTGGAGTACGGGTGGTGGAGCTGGCTACACCTTC
CDR3 protein: CAWSTGGGAGYTF

D gene: -
J gene: TRBJ2-2
V gene: TRBV18
clone size: -
CDR3 DNA: TGTGCCAGCTCACTCGATAGCGGGGAGCTGTTTTTT
CDR3 protein: CASSLDSGELFF

D gene: TRBD1
J gene: TRBJ1-2
V gene: TRBV7-3
clone size: -
CDR3 DNA: TGTGCCAGCAGCCCAGGACAGGGGGAAGGGGGCTACACCTTC
CDR3 protein: CASSPGQGEGGYTF

D gene: -
J gene: TRBJ2-7
V gene: TRBV7-9
clone size: -
CDR3 DNA: TGTGCCAGCAGCTTATTAGGCCCAACTAGGTCGTACGAGCAGTACTTC
CDR3 protein: CASSLLGPTRSYEQYF

D gene: -
J gene: TRBJ2-1
V gene: TRBV20-1
clone size: -
CDR3 DNA: TGCAGTGCTAGAGATCGAGCCTCGCAGTTCTTC
CDR3 protein: CSARDRASQFF

D gene: TRBD2
J gene: TRBJ2-3
V gene: TRBV7-2
clone size: -
CDR3 DNA: TGTGCCAGCAGCTTTAGCGGGAACACAGATACGCAGTATTTT
CDR3 protein: CASSFSGNTDTQYF